The entry below describes one T cell receptor beta chain. CDR3 length: 13 amino acids. Germline lookup yields CDR1 SGHTA and CDR2 FQGNSA. Trimming cost V 3 bases and J 3 bases, with 8 bases left between them. TCRdb processed the RT-PCR reads anew with MiXCR; each CDR3 protein has one entry. The sample carries 650,000 to 800,000 distinct CDR3 sequences, 12% to 15% recorded once. The receptor comes from a female donor in good health, serving as a healthy control. The rearrangement uses TRBV7-2 and TRBJ1-1, with D hard to call. Sequencing was done on a sample of memory CD4+ T cells from blood. The DNA of the CDR3 is TGTGCCAGCAGCTTTTACGGCCACACTGAAGCTTTCTTT. Amino acid sequence: CASSFYGHTEAFF.